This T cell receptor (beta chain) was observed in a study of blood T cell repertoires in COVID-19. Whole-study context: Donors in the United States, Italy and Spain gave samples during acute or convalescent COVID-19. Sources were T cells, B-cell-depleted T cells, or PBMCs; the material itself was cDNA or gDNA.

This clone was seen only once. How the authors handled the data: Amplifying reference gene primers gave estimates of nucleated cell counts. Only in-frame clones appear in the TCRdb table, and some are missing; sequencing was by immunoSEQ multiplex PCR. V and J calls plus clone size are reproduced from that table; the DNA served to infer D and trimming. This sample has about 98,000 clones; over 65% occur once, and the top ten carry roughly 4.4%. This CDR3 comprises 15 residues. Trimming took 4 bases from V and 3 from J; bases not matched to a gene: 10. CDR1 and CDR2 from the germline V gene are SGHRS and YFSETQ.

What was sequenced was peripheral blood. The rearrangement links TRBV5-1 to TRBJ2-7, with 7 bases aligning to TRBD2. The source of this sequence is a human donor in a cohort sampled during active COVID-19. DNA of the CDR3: TGCGCCAGCAGCCCCCAAGCGGGGTCCGGCTACGAGCAGTACTTC. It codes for CASSPQAGSGYEQYF.